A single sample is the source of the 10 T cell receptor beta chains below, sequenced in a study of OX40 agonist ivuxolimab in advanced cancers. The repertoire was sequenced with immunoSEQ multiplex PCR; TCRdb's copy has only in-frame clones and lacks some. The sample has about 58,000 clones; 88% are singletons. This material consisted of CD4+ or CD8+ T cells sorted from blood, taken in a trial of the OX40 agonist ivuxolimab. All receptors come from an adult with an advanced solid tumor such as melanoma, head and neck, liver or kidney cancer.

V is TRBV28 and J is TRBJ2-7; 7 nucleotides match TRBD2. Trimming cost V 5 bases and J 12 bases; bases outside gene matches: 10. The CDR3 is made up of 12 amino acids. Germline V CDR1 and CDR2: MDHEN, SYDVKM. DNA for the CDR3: TGTGCCAGCAGTCAAACTAGCGAGAGAACGTACTTC. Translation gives CASSQTSERTYF.

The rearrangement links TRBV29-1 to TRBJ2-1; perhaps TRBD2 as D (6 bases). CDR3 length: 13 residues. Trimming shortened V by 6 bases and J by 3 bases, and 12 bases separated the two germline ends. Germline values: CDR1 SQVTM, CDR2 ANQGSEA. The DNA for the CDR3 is TGCAGCGTCGCGGGACTGAGCTACAATGAGCAGTTCTTC. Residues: CSVAGLSYNEQFF.

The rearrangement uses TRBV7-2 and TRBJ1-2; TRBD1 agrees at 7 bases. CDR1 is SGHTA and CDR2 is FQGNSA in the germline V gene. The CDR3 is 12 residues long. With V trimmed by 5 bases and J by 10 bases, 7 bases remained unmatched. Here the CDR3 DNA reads TGTGCCAGCAGCCTGAGACAGGGAGACTACACCTTC. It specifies CASSLRQGDYTF.

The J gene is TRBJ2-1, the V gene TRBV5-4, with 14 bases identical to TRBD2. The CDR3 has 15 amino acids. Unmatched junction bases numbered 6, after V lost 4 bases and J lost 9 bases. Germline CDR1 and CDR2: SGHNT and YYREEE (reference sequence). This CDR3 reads CASSMGLAGATEQFF. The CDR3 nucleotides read TGTGCCAGCAGCATGGGACTAGCGGGAGCAACTGAGCAGTTCTTC.

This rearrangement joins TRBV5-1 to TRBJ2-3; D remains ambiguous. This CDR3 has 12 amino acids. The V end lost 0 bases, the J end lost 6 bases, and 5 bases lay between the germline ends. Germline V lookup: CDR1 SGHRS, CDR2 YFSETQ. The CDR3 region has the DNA TGCGCCAGCAGCTTGGTTAGCGATACGCAGTATTTT. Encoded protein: CASSLVSDTQYF.

The CDR3 sequence is CASSGPSVYEQYF. The CDR3 nucleotides are TGTGCCAGCAGTGGACCCAGCGTCTACGAGCAGTACTTC. V usage is TRBV2 and J usage is TRBJ2-7, with unresolved D. The CDR3 extends over 13 amino acids. Deletions cut 4 bases from V and 3 bases from J, with 10 bases between. Per the germline V gene, CDR1 is SNHLY and CDR2 is FYNNEI.

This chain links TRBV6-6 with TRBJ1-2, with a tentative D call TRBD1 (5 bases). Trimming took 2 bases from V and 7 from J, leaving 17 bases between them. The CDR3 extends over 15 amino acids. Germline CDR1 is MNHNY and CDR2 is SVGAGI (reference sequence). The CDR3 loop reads CASSYVGHGNPGYTF. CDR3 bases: TGTGCCAGCAGTTACGTAGGACATGGTAATCCTGGCTACACCTTC.

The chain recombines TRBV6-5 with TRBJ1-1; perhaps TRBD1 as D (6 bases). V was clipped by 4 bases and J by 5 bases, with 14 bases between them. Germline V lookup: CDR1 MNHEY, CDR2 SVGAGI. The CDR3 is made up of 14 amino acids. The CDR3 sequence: CASSSRGRETEAFF. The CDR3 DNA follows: TGTGCCAGCAGTTCCAGGGGAAGAGAGACTGAAGCTTTCTTT.

The CDR3 is CASSLTQGFTEAFF. In DNA, the CDR3 is TGTGCCAGCAGCTTAACACAGGGTTTCACTGAAGCTTTCTTT. The chain combines TRBV7-2 with TRBJ1-1, with D maybe TRBD1 (6 bases). The CDR3 covers 14 residues. The V end was cut by 2 bases, the J end by 4 bases, with 11 bases between. CDR1 is SGHTA and CDR2 is FQGNSA in the germline V gene. Using reference TRBV7-2 and TRBJ1-1 for the parts outside the CDR3, the full variable domain is GAGVSQSPSNKVTEKGKDVELRCDPISGHTALYWYRQSLGQGLEFLIYFQGNSAPDKSGLPSDRFSAERTGGSVSTLTIQRTQQEDSAVYLCASSLTQGFTEAFFGQGTRLTVV.

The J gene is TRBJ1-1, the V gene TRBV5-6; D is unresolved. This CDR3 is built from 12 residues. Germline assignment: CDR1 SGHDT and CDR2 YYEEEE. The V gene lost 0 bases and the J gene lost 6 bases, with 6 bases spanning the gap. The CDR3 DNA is TGTGCCAGCAGCTTGGATTACTCTGAAGCTTTCTTT. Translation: CASSLDYSEAFF.